Listed below are T cell receptor beta chains from one sample, sequenced in a study of identical twins. TCRdb re-called the 5' RACE reads through MiXCR, storing one row per CDR3 protein. In the table there are about 810,000 distinct CDR3 sequences, roughly 12% of which are singletons. In addition, the sample was reused for a study of yellow fever vaccine responses in identical twins.

The sequenced material came from PBMCs. The source of these receptors is a woman aged 18-29 years in good health. Each CDR3 is given with its conserved first and last residue. The D gene is left open where the match is weak. The listing skips clone size in some rows; elsewhere it reads once, few, many or a size class.

TRBJ2-7 NA 16 TRBD2 TRBV7-8 CASSLGTSGSSYEQYF TGTGCCAGCAGCTTAGGTACTAGCGGGAGTTCTTACGAGCAGTACTTC
TRBJ2-2 many 13 NA TRBV25-1 CASSTVYTGELFF TGTGCCAGCAGTACGGTCTACACCGGGGAGCTGTTTTTT
TRBJ2-3 few 14 NA TRBV5-1 CASSYWAETDTQYF TGCGCCAGCTCGTACTGGGCAGAAACAGATACGCAGTATTTT
TRBJ2-5 NA 18 TRBD2 TRBV28 CASSPYSGLAGGGETQYF TGTGCCAGCAGTCCATATTCAGGACTAGCGGGAGGCGGTGAGACCCAGTACTTC
TRBJ1-2 NA 13 NA TRBV12-3/TRBV12-4 CASSGRLHYGYTF TGTGCCAGCAGCGGCAGGTTGCACTATGGCTACACCTTC
TRBJ1-1 NA 14 NA TRBV6-5 CASSYSFVGGEAFF TGTGCCAGCAGTTACTCCTTTGTAGGGGGTGAAGCTTTCTTT
TRBJ1-5 many 16 TRBD1 TRBV5-1 CASSSGTGGSNQPQHF TGCGCCAGCAGCTCCGGGACAGGGGGATCCAATCAGCCCCAGCATTTT
TRBJ2-7 NA 15 TRBD1 TRBV7-8 CASSLVGDRAYEQYF TGTGCCAGCAGCTTAGTTGGGGACAGGGCCTACGAGCAGTACTTC
TRBJ2-1 NA 16 NA TRBV7-9 CASSLVKGGPYNEQFF TGTGCCAGCAGCTTAGTAAAGGGAGGTCCTTACAATGAGCAGTTCTTC
TRBJ2-2 many 12 NA TRBV28 CASSLRAGELFF TGTGCCAGCAGCCTCCGTGCCGGGGAGCTGTTTTTT
TRBJ2-1 NA 13 TRBD1 TRBV12-3/TRBV12-4 CASIDRAPGEQFF TGTGCCAGCATCGACAGGGCGCCGGGTGAGCAGTTCTTC
TRBJ2-3 NA 15 TRBD2 TRBV12-3/TRBV12-4 CASRWTSGITDTQYF TGTGCCAGCAGATGGACTAGCGGGATCACAGATACGCAGTATTTT
TRBJ2-7 many 10 NA TRBV27 CASSFNEQYF TGTGCCAGCAGTTTCAACGAGCAGTACTTC
TRBJ1-4 few 14 NA TRBV12-3/TRBV12-4 CASSPEGRGEKLFF TGTGCCAGCAGCCCCGAGGGGAGGGGTGAAAAACTGTTTTTT
TRBJ2-1 many 16 NA TRBV10-3 CAISALNLGLANEQFF TGTGCCATCAGTGCCCTGAACTTGGGGCTAGCCAATGAGCAGTTCTTC
TRBJ2-1 once 14 TRBD2 TRBV20-1 CSATGLAGHNEQFF TGCAGTGCTACGGGACTAGCAGGACACAATGAGCAGTTCTTC
TRBJ2-6 many 16 NA TRBV12-3/TRBV12-4 CASEGTRNSGANVLTF TGTGCCAGCGAGGGGACACGAAACTCTGGGGCCAACGTCCTGACTTTC
TRBJ2-4 few 16 TRBD2 TRBV7-9 CASSSGLAGGGDIQYF TGTGCCAGCAGCTCAGGACTAGCGGGAGGTGGAGACATTCAGTACTTC
TRBJ2-2 few 15 NA TRBV15 CATSRDSTDTGELFF TGTGCCACCAGCAGAGATTCCACAGACACCGGGGAGCTGTTTTTT
TRBJ2-3 many 14 NA TRBV2 CASRAGTNTDTQCF TGTGCCAGCAGGGCCGGGACCAACACAGATACGCAGTGTTTT
TRBJ1-2 few 17 TRBD1 TRBV5-4 CASSYWTGGASVYGYTF TGTGCCAGCAGCTACTGGACAGGGGGCGCGAGCGTTTATGGCTACACCTTC
TRBJ2-1 NA 17 TRBD2 TRBV10-3 CAISESSMGGPRNEQFF TGTGCCATCAGTGAGTCGTCGATGGGAGGGCCACGCAATGAGCAGTTCTTC
TRBJ2-3 few 16 TRBD2 TRBV4-2 CASSQVTSGPTDTQYF TGTGCCAGCAGCCAAGTGACTAGCGGGCCCACAGATACGCAGTATTTT
TRBJ2-1 many 15 TRBD1 TRBV20-1 CSARDSGTATDEQFF TGCAGTGCTAGAGACTCCGGGACAGCTACCGATGAGCAGTTCTTC
TRBJ1-4 NA 16 NA TRBV25-1 CASSEYGRGGGEKLFF TGTGCCAGCAGTGAATACGGCCGGGGGGGTGGCGAAAAACTGTTTTTT
TRBJ1-4 few 13 TRBD1 TRBV4-1 CASIGQGAEKLFF TGCGCCAGCATTGGACAGGGAGCCGAAAAACTGTTTTTT
TRBJ2-3 few 18 TRBD2 TRBV4-1 CASSPGVAGVSATDTQYF TGCGCCAGCAGCCCAGGGGTAGCGGGAGTCAGCGCCACAGATACGCAGTATTTT